This T cell receptor beta chain was retrieved from a study of control samples from healthy donors and cancer patients. The CDR3 extends over 14 amino acids. The germline V gene encodes CDR1 MDHEN and CDR2 SYDVKM. V was clipped by 6 bases and J by 4 bases; unmatched bases: 4. The assay was immunoSEQ multiplex PCR, and TCRdb's table has in-frame clones only and misses some. Of about 70,000 clones in the sample, over 70% were seen once. Sequencing input: blood. This clonotype was sampled from a man between 50 and 59 years old in good health. The chain uses TRBV28 and TRBJ2-2, with TRBD1 matching over 8 bases. Here the CDR3 reads CASRTGAGTGELFF. DNA of the CDR3: TGTGCCAGCAGGACAGGGGCGGGCACCGGGGAGCTGTTTTTT.